The 7 T cell receptor beta chains given below trace back to one sample, sequenced in a study of PD-1 blockade in classical Hodgkin lymphoma. All trial patients relapsed after autologous stem cell transplantation. Researchers pulled CD8+ T cells out of thawed PBMCs using magnetic negative selection. Here immunoSEQ multiplex PCR was the method, and the copy in TCRdb shows in-frame clones only, minus some. The table lists about 12,000 clones, 84% of them singletons, with approximately 38% in the top ten. The sample here was CD8+ T cells from blood, taken at baseline. The receptors were sampled from a human donor with classical Hodgkin lymphoma.

DNA of the CDR3: TGTGCCAGCAGCTTCGGGACAGGGGGCTACGAGCAGTACTTC. Protein sequence: CASSFGTGGYEQYF. The V and J genes are TRBV5-6 and TRBJ2-7; 11 nucleotides agree with TRBD1. Germline values: CDR1 SGHDT, CDR2 YYEEEE. Unmatched junction bases numbered 1, after V lost 2 bases and J lost 3 bases. This CDR3 has 14 amino acids.

This chain connects TRBV19 to TRBJ2-1; the D call may be TRBD1 or TRBD2 (6 bases each). V was trimmed by 5 bases and J by 1 base, leaving 12 bases between them. The CDR3 totals 15 residues. Germline CDR1 reads LNHDA; CDR2 reads SQIVND (reference sequence). The CDR3 bases are TGTGCCAGTAGTTCGGGGGCTCGTTCCTACAATGAGCAGTTCTTC. Translating it yields CASSSGARSYNEQFF.

The V call is TRBV6-5, the J call TRBJ2-7; 11 nucleotides line up with TRBD1. V lost 5 bases to trimming and J lost 6 bases; unmatched junction nucleotides: 9. This CDR3 has 15 residues. Germline V gene lookup returns CDR1 MNHEY and CDR2 SVGAGI. CDR3 DNA sequence: TGTGCCAGCAGTAACGGACAGGGGGCTCTTCTCGAGCAGTACTTC. The encoded protein is CASSNGQGALLEQYF.

V gene TRBV27 combines with J gene TRBJ2-1; D is unclear. V was shortened by 5 bases and J by 6 bases, with 17 bases between the two germline ends. Germline lookup yields CDR1 MNHEY and CDR2 SMNVEV (reference sequence). The length of the CDR3 is 15 residues. CDR3 sequence reads: CASSPHWAAGNEQFF. Here the CDR3 DNA reads TGTGCCAGCAGTCCACATTGGGCAGCTGGCAATGAGCAGTTCTTC.

J is TRBJ2-7 and V is TRBV6-6; TRBD2 matches at 8 bases. Germline V gives CDR1 MNHNY, CDR2 SVGAGI (reference sequence). V lost 6 bases, J lost 3 bases, and 1 base stayed unmatched. This CDR3 has 12 residues. The CDR3: CASSTSGYEQYF. The DNA for the CDR3 is TGTGCCAGCAGCACTAGCGGCTACGAGCAGTACTTC.

The V gene is TRBV6-4, the J gene TRBJ2-2, with D perhaps TRBD2 (5 bases). Looked up from germline, CDR1 is MRHNA and CDR2 is SNTAGT. The CDR3 is 13 amino acids. Between the trimmed V and J ends, which lost 5 bases and 7 bases, there was a span of 11 bases. The CDR3 coding sequence is TGTGCCAGCAGTAGTCGAGCGGACGGGGAGCTGTTTTTT. Protein product: CASSSRADGELFF.

The chain couples TRBV4-3 to TRBJ2-1; 9 bases are a match to TRBD2. After removal of 1 base from V and 0 bases from J, the junction contained 4 bases not matched to a gene. Germline V gives CDR1 LGHNA, CDR2 YSLEER. This CDR3 region has 17 residues. The CDR3 coding sequence is TGCGCCAGCAGCCAAGGGACTAGCGCTGACTCCTACAATGAGCAGTTCTTC. This codes for CASSQGTSADSYNEQFF.